This T cell receptor beta chain emerged from a study of blood T cell repertoires in COVID-19. TCRdb's table, derived via immunoSEQ multiplex PCR, lists solely in-frame clones and lacks some. This sample carries 110,000 or so clones, 60% to 85% of them seen once, and the ten largest clones take 5% to 8%. V lost 8 bases and J 7 bases, leaving 15 bases between the germline ends. The CDR3 extends over 13 amino acids. This chain joins TRBV12-3 or TRBV12-4 and TRBJ2-1; perhaps TRBD2 as D (6 bases). The receptor was isolated from a man aged 70 or older with acute or convalescent COVID-19. The sequencing input was peripheral blood. Written as DNA, the CDR3 is TGTGCCAGCGGAATAGCGGAACGGAATGAGCAGTTCTTC. This codes for CASGIAERNEQFF.